The present T cell receptor beta chain was sequenced within a study of blood T cell repertoires in COVID-19. Assay: immunoSEQ multiplex PCR; the TCRdb copy retains only in-frame clones and omits some. Of 130,000 or so clones listed, more than 60% are singletons. The sample was peripheral blood. The receptor comes from a woman in her 70s with acute or convalescent COVID-19.

This CDR3 reads CSVGLEPQHF. CDR3 nucleotide sequence: TGCAGCGTTGGCCTAGAGCCCCAGCATTTT. V gene TRBV29-1 combines with J gene TRBJ1-5; D is unclear. V was shortened by 4 bases and J by 8 bases, with 6 bases between the two germline ends. The CDR3 consists of 10 residues. In germline, CDR1 is SQVTM, CDR2 ANQGSEA.